These 12 T cell receptor beta chains share one sample of origin, sequenced in a study of monozygotic twins with inflammatory bowel disease. From the 5' RACE reads, TCRdb lists one entry per CDR3 protein and no DNA. This table holds about 170,000 distinct CDR3 sequences. The sample taken for sequencing was blood. The receptor source for this set is a human donor with ulcerative colitis or Crohn's disease, or a healthy co-twin of an affected twin (not recorded which).

V is TRBV7-2 and J is TRBJ2-3; the TCRdb D gene call, TRBD1, has no DNA to confirm it. The CDR3 totals 12 residues. Germline lookup yields CDR1 SGHTA and CDR2 FQGNSA. CDR3 in amino acids: CASTSGGDTQYF.

This chain joins TRBV5-1 and TRBJ1-4. Germline V CDR1 and CDR2: SGHRS, YFSETQ. The CDR3 covers 14 residues. The CDR3 loop reads CASSLGAINEKLFF.

This CDR3 is CSVEKGRGLAGGTPQETQYF. V is TRBV29-1 and J is TRBJ2-5; TCRdb indicates TRBD2, and absent DNA this call remains unverified. Germline-derived CDR1 and CDR2 are SQVTM and ANQGSEA. The CDR3 consists of 20 residues.

The CDR3: CASSLGGQTSTDTQYF. The chain carries TRBV7-3 and TRBJ2-3; TCRdb reports TRBD1, a call that lacks DNA to check it against. The CDR3 loop spans 16 amino acids. Germline V gene lookup returns CDR1 SGHTA and CDR2 FQGTGA.

This chain uses TRBV4-3 with TRBJ2-5; TCRdb picks TRBD1, but there is no DNA to check that call. This CDR3 is built from 15 residues. Germline V gives CDR1 LGHNA, CDR2 YSLEER. CDR3 region: CASSQARTGQETQYF.

The chain combines TRBV7-3 with TRBJ2-2; TCRdb's D call, TRBD2, is unchecked because there is no DNA. The CDR3 runs to 13 residues. CDR1 SGHTA and CDR2 FQGTGA come from the germline V gene. CDR3 sequence reads: CASSLYRDGELFF.

The J gene is TRBJ2-5, the V gene TRBV11-2; TCRdb designates TRBD2, a call that cannot be tested without DNA. There are 13 residues in the CDR3. Germline values: CDR1 SGHAT, CDR2 FQNNGV. The CDR3: CASSLERAETQYF.

The genes are TRBV20-1 and TRBJ2-3; as DNA is missing, the TRBD2 call by TCRdb cannot be tested. The CDR3 covers 17 residues. The V gene's germline CDR1 is DFQATT and CDR2 SNEGSKA (reference sequence). The CDR3 here is CSASTSGGRSVHYTQYF.

This rearrangement joins TRBV6-2 or TRBV6-3 to TRBJ2-4; the TCRdb call, TRBD1, lacks DNA for checking. The germline gives CDR1 MNHEY, CDR2 SVGEGT. CDR3 length: 15 residues. The CDR3 spells CASSYGDSRKNIQYF.

The chain links TRBV20-1 to TRBJ2-2. CDR1 and CDR2 from the germline V gene are DFQATT and SNEGSKA (reference sequence). The CDR3 loop spans 17 amino acids. CDR3: CSARTLSRDVNTGELFF.

V gene TRBV7-2 combines with J gene TRBJ2-3; absent DNA, TCRdb's TRBD1 call cannot be checked. The CDR3 covers 14 residues. Germline V lookup: CDR1 SGHTA, CDR2 FQGNSA. CDR3 protein: CASSRGGGPDTQYF.

The chain is built from TRBV30 and TRBJ1-2; TCRdb picks TRBD1, but there is no DNA to check that call. Germline lookup yields CDR1 GTSNPN and CDR2 SVGIG (reference sequence). This CDR3 region has 16 residues. CDR3 in amino acids: CAWSTRGGQGNYGYTF.